This TCR beta chain is from a study of blood T cell repertoires in COVID-19. Study context: Samples representing acute and convalescent COVID-19 were sourced from the United States, Italy and Spain. From T cells, B-cell-depleted T cells, or PBMCs came the material, which was cDNA or gDNA.

Source study methods: Nucleated cell number was recorded as an estimate derived from reference gene primer amplification. Profiling relied on immunoSEQ multiplex PCR, and the TCRdb table lists in-frame clones only, not all of them. That table is the source of V, J and clone size, and D and trimming were worked out from the DNA. The sample includes 130,000 to 150,000 clones, approximately 89% of them seen just once. Sequenced: peripheral blood. The TCR sequence derives from a human donor in a cohort sampled during active COVID-19.

DNA for the CDR3: TGTGCCAGCTCACCCGCGGATCCTGCTCGTGAGCAGTTCTTC. It yields the protein CASSPADPAREQFF. The chain couples TRBV18 to TRBJ2-1; unclear D gene. Germline CDR1 KGHSH, CDR2 LQKENI. Trimming stripped 3 bases from V and 9 bases from J, with 15 bases between. The CDR3 totals 14 residues.